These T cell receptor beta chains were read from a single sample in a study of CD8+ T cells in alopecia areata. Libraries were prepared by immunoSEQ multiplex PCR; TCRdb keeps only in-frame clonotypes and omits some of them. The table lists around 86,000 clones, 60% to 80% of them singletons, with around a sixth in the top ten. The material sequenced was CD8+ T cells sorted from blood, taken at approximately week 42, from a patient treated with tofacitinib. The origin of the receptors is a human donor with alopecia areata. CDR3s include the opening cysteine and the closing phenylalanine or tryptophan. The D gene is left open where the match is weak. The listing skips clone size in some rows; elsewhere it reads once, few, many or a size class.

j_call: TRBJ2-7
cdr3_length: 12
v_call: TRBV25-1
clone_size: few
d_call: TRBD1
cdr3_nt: TGTGCCAGCAATGCAGGGGGCTACGAGCAGTACTTC
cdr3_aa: CASNAGGYEQYF

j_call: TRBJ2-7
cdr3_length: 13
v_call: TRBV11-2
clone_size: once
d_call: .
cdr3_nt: TGTGCCAGCAGCTCGACCGTATCCTACGAGCAGTACTTC
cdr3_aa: CASSSTVSYEQYF

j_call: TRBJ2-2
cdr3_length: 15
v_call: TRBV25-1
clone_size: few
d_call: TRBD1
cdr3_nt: TGTGCCAGCAGTCAACAGGGGACGTACACCGGGGAGCTGTTTTTT
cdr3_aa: CASSQQGTYTGELFF

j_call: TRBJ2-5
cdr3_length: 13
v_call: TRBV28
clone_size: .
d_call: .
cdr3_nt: TGTGCCAGCAGCCCAGGGGCCGGGAAGACCCAGTACTTC
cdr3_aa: CASSPGAGKTQYF

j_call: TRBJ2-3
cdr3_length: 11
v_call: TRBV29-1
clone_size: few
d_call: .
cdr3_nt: TGCAGCGCCGACAGAACAGATACGCAGTATTTT
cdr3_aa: CSADRTDTQYF

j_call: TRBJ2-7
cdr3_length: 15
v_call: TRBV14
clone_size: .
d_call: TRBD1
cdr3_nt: TGTGCCAGCAGCCAAGACAGGGGGTCCACCTACGAGCAGTACTTC
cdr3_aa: CASSQDRGSTYEQYF

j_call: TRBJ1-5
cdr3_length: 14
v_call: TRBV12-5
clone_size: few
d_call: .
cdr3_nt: TGTGCTAGTGCCCCGGGGGGTAACAATCAGCCCCAGCATTTT
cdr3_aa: CASAPGGNNQPQHF

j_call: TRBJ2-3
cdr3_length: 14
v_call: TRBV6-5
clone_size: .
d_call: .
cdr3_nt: TGTGCCAGCAGTTACTCGTGGGAGTCAGATACGCAGTATTTT
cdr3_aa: CASSYSWESDTQYF

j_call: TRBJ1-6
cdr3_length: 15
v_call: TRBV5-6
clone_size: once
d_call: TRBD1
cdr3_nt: TGTGCCAGCAGCTTAGGTACAGGGGCGAATTCACCCCTCCACTTT
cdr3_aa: CASSLGTGANSPLHF

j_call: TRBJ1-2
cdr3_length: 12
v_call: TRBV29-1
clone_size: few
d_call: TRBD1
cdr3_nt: TGCAGCGTTGATTATCAGGGGGATGGCTACACCTTC
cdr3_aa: CSVDYQGDGYTF

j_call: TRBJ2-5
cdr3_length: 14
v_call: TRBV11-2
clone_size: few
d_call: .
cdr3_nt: TGTGCCAGCAGCTTAGGGGCAGGCCAAGAGACCCAGTACTTC
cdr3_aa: CASSLGAGQETQYF

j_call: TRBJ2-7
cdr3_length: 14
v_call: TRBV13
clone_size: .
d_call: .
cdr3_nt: TGTGCCAGCAGCTTAGCAGAGGTTTCCTACGAGCAGTACTTC
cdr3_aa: CASSLAEVSYEQYF

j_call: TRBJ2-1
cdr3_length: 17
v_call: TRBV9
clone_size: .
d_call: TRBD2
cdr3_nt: TGTGCCAGCAGCTCCCCCGGCGGGCTAGCGGGGGGGGATGAGCAGTTCTTC
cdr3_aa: CASSSPGGLAGGDEQFF